Listed here are 18 T cell receptor beta chains from one sample, sequenced in a study of CD8 T cells in acute hepatitis C reinfection. Overall study findings and caveats: Overrepresentation in the naive pool did not explain the preferential TRBV04 and TRBV06 usage seen in all groups.

Using immunoSEQ multiplex PCR, the repertoire was profiled, and TCRdb retains in-frame clones only, with some absent. The data contain several thousand clones, around 41% of them singletons. Time point indicated: acute HCV infection, within 168 days of estimated infection date. Sequencing of hepatitis C virus-specific cells was done ex vivo rather than after in vitro expansion. The sample in question was HCV NS3-1073 tetramer-sorted CD8+ T cells from PBMCs, obtained during acute infection. These receptor sequences come from a man younger than 40 with chronic hepatitis C.

The chain employs TRBV4-2 and TRBJ2-1; TRBD2 matches at 12 bases. Germline lookup yields CDR1 LGHNA and CDR2 YNFKEQ. The CDR3 spans 16 residues. Trimming took 4 bases from V and 9 from J; bases not matched to a gene: 10. Here the CDR3 DNA reads TGTGCCAGCAGCCCGGAGACTAGCGGGAGTTGGGGTGAGCAGTTCTTC. Protein product: CASSPETSGSWGEQFF.

This clone occurred a few times. At the DNA level, this CDR3 is encoded by other sequences in the same sample as well. CDR3 bases: TGTGCCAGCAGCCAAGTTTCGGGAGAGCCTAGCGAGCAGTACTTC. Protein product: CASSQVSGEPSEQYF. This chain uses TRBV4-2 with TRBJ2-7; D is possibly TRBD2 (6 bases). CDR1 is LGHNA, CDR2 YNFKEQ, per germline. The V end was cut by 1 base, the J end by 6 bases, with 16 bases between. The CDR3 extends over 15 amino acids.

This clone was seen once. The rearrangement uses TRBV10-2 and TRBJ2-3; D call uncertain. V lost 6 bases and J lost 1, with 8 bases in between. This CDR3 has 13 amino acids. Germline CDR1 and CDR2: WSHSY and SAAADI. Here the CDR3 DNA reads TGCGCCAGCAGCGAGGCAGGCACAGATACGCAGTATTTT. The encoded protein is CASSEAGTDTQYF.

As for this clone: This may stem from a read error, because a much larger clone lies one nucleotide away. V gene TRBV5-5 combines with J gene TRBJ1-1, with D uncertain. Looked up from germline, CDR1 is SGHKS and CDR2 is YYEKEE (reference sequence). This CDR3 contains 13 residues. Trimming cost V 4 bases and J 0 bases, with 7 bases left between them. DNA for the CDR3: TGTGCCAGCAGCCAAGAGCTGAACACTGAAGCTTTCTTT. Residues: CASSQELNTEAFF.

This clone was detected only a few times. The J gene is TRBJ1-3, the V gene TRBV2, with D possibly matching TRBD1 (5 bases). Trimming pared 2 bases from V and 0 bases from J, leaving 14 bases between. The CDR3 has 17 residues. Germline V gives CDR1 SNHLY, CDR2 FYNNEI. CDR3 protein: CASSEIGGEGSGNTIYF. The CDR3 nucleotides read TGTGCCAGCAGTGAAATTGGGGGTGAGGGCTCTGGAAACACCATATATTTT.

This clone was detected once. The J gene is TRBJ1-2, the V gene TRBV6-1, with 10 bases that match TRBD1. The CDR3 loop spans 15 amino acids. Per germline, CDR1 MNHNS and CDR2 SASEGT. Unmatched junction bases numbered 3, after V lost 1 base and J lost 4 bases. The DNA for the CDR3 is TGTGCCAGCAGTGAAGTAGGACAGGGGGTCTATGGCTACACCTTC. Its protein is CASSEVGQGVYGYTF.

The table lists this clone with a few counts. The chain recombines TRBV11-2 with TRBJ2-5, with 9 bases matching TRBD2. V trimming: 7 bases; J trimming: 5 bases; junction bases outside the gene matches: 14. This CDR3 spans 16 amino acids. Germline V gene sequence: CDR1 SGHAT, CDR2 FQNNGV. CDR3 DNA: TGTGCCAGCACCGGAGGGGTAGCGGGGGAGGTGGAGACCCAGTACTTC. Protein sequence: CASTGGVAGEVETQYF.

V gene TRBV6-6 combines with J gene TRBJ2-7, with 8 nucleotides matching TRBD2. The junction had 11 bases not matched to a gene; V was cut back by 7 bases and J by 0 bases. Looked up from germline, CDR1 is MNHNY and CDR2 is SVGAGI (reference sequence). This CDR3 has 16 residues. CDR3 region: CASIPQPGLDSYEQYF. As DNA, the CDR3 is TGTGCCAGCATCCCACAGCCGGGACTAGACTCCTACGAGCAGTACTTC.

By proportion, this clone is medium-sized. This chain links TRBV4-2 with TRBJ1-1; D ambiguous. V lost 0 bases and J lost 6, with 8 bases in between. Germline CDR1 is LGHNA and CDR2 is YNFKEQ. The CDR3 is 13 amino acids. The CDR3 sequence: CASSQEIGSEAFF. CDR3 DNA: TGTGCCAGCAGCCAAGAGATAGGTTCTGAAGCTTTCTTT.

This clone qualifies as medium-sized. This rearrangement joins TRBV5-1 to TRBJ1-1; no firm D call. Germline CDR1 is SGHRS and CDR2 is YFSETQ. Between the trimmed V and J ends, which lost 2 bases and 0 bases, there was a span of 5 bases. This CDR3 region has 13 residues. The CDR3 region has the DNA TGCGCCAGCAGCTTCACTATGAACACTGAAGCTTTCTTT. Encoded protein: CASSFTMNTEAFF.

The genes are TRBV6-9 and TRBJ2-1; D is ambiguous. The CDR3 loop spans 13 amino acids. Trimming stripped 8 bases from V and 2 bases from J, with 10 bases between. Germline CDR1 MNHGY, CDR2 SVAAGI. The CDR3 nucleotides read TGTGCCAGCCCCCCACGAACCTACAATGAGCAGTTCTTC. Translation gives CASPPRTYNEQFF.

V is TRBV27 and J is TRBJ2-2; a weak D match, TRBD1 (6 bases). V shed 2 bases and J shed 6 bases, with 13 bases lying between them. The CDR3 runs 15 residues. From germline, CDR1 is MNHEY and CDR2 SMNVEV (reference sequence). The CDR3 loop is CASSLELGAAGELFF. DNA of the CDR3: TGTGCCAGCAGTTTAGAATTGGGGGCCGCCGGGGAGCTGTTTTTT.

This clone is categorized as medium-sized. V usage is TRBV7-2 and J usage is TRBJ2-7, with 11 bases fitting TRBD1. From germline, CDR1 is SGHTA and CDR2 FQGNSA. J was trimmed by 1 base and V by 2 bases; bases with no gene match: 4. This CDR3 has 16 amino acids. This chain's CDR3 is CASSLMGQGGSYEQYF. The CDR3 DNA follows: TGTGCCAGCAGCTTAATGGGACAGGGGGGGTCCTACGAGCAGTACTTC.

This clone has a handful of counts. J is TRBJ2-5 and V is TRBV4-3; D may be TRBD2 (5 bases). CDR1 and CDR2 (germline): LGHNA, YSLEER. The V gene lost 0 bases and the J gene lost 9 bases, with 17 bases spanning the gap. The CDR3 is 15 residues long. This chain's CDR3 is CASSQEPTGVGAQYF. CDR3 bases: TGCGCCAGCAGCCAAGAACCGACCGGGGTAGGTGCCCAGTACTTC.

This clone was counted a few times. The gene calls are TRBV4-3 and TRBJ2-1, with 11 bases that match TRBD2. The CDR3 has 15 residues. J was trimmed by 10 bases and V by 0 bases; bases with no gene match: 5. Germline loops: CDR1 LGHNA, CDR2 YSLEER. CDR3 sequence (DNA): TGCGCCAGCAGCCAAGATAGCGGGGGGGCTTGGGAGCAGTTCTTC. Its translation is CASSQDSGGAWEQFF.

The chain has TRBV7-9 and TRBJ2-1, with TRBD2 matching over 8 bases. The CDR3 is 15 amino acids. Germline trimming cut 1 base from V and 9 bases from J; bases unmatched to any gene: 8. CDR1 is SEHNR, CDR2 FQNEAQ, per germline (reference sequence). The CDR3 is CASSLEAGEWGEQFF. In DNA form, the CDR3 reads TGTGCCAGCAGCTTAGAAGCGGGAGAGTGGGGTGAGCAGTTCTTC. Together with reference TRBV7-9 and TRBJ2-1, the CDR3 gives the full variable domain: DTGVSQNPRHKITKRGQNVTFRCDPISEHNRLYWYRQTLGQGPEFLTYFQNEAQLEKSRLLSDRFSAERPKGSFSTLEIQRTEQGDSAMYLCASSLEAGEWGEQFFGPGTRLTVL.

In this sample, this clone turned up a few times. This may come from a read error, since a much larger clone is one base off. The V gene is TRBV4-2, the J gene TRBJ2-7, with D possibly being TRBD1 or TRBD2 (6 bases each). Germline CDR1 reads LGHNA; CDR2 reads YNFKEQ. This CDR3 comprises 16 residues. The V and J ends lost 0 bases and 7 bases respectively, with 19 bases between them. The CDR3 here is CASSQEVRGLGGEQYF. CDR3 sequence (DNA): TGTGCCAGCAGCCAAGAAGTAAGGGGGTTAGGGGGGGAGCAGTACTTC.

This clone was observed a few times. The gene calls are TRBV15 and TRBJ2-4, with 8 nucleotides matching TRBD1. The CDR3 covers 18 residues. The germline V gene encodes CDR1 LNHNV and CDR2 YYDKDF (reference sequence). The junction had 12 bases not matched to a gene; V was cut back by 5 bases and J by 0 bases. The CDR3 protein is CATSFPPGQGLAKNIQYF. The CDR3 coding sequence is TGTGCCACCAGCTTCCCCCCCGGACAGGGCCTAGCCAAAAACATTCAGTACTTC.